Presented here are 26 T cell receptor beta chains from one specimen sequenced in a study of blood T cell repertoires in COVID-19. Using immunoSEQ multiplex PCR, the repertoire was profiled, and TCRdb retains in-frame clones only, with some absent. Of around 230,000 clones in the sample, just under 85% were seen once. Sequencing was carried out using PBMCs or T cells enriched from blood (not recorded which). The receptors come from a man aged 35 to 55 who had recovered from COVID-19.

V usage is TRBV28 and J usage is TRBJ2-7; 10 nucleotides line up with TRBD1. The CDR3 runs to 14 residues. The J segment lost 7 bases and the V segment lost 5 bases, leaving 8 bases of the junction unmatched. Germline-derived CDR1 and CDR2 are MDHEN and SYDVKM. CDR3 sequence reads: CASSPGTGAREQYF. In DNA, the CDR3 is TGTGCCAGCAGTCCCGGGACAGGGGCGCGGGAGCAGTACTTC.

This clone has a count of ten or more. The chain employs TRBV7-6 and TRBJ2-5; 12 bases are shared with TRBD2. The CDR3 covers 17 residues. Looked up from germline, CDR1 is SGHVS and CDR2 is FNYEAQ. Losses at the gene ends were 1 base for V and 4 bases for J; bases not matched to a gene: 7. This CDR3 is CASSLVATSGSGETQYF. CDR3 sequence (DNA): TGTGCCAGCAGCTTAGTCGCGACTAGCGGGAGCGGAGAGACCCAGTACTTC.

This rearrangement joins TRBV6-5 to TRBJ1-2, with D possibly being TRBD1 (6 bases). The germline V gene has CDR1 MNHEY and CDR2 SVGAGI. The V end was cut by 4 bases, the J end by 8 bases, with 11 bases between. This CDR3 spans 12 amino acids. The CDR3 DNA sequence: TGTGCCAGCAGTTCTTACAGGGAAGGCTACACCTTC. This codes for CASSSYREGYTF.

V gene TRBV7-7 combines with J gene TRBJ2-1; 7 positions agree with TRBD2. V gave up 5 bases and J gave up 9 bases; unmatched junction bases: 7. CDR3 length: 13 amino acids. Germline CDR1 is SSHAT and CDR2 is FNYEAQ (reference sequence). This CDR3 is CASSRGTTVEQFF. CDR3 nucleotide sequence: TGTGCCAGCAGCAGAGGGACTACCGTTGAGCAGTTCTTC.

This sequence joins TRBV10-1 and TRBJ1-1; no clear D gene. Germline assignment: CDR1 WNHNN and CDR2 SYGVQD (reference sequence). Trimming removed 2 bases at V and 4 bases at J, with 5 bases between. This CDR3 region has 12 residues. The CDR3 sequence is CASSETSTEAFF. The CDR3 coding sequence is TGCGCCAGCAGTGAGACCAGCACTGAAGCTTTCTTT.

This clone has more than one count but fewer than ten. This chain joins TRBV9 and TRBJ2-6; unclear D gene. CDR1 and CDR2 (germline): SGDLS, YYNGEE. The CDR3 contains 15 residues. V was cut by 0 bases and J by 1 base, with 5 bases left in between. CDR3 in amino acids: CASSVVRSGANVLTF. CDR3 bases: TGTGCCAGCAGCGTAGTGCGTTCTGGGGCCAACGTCCTGACTTTC.

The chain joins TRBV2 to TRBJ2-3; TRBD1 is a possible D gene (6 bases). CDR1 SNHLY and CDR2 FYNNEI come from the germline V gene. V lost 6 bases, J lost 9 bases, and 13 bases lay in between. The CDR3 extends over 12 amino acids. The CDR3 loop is CASRTGIGTQYF. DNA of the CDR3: TGTGCCAGCAGGACAGGTATCGGGACGCAGTATTTT.

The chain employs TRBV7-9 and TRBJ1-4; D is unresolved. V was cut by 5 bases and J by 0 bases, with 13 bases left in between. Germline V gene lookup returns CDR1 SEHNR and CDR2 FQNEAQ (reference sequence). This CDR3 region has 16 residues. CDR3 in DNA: TGTGCCAGCAGCAAAAGACGGGGTGCAACTAATGAAAAACTGTTTTTT. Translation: CASSKRRGATNEKLFF.

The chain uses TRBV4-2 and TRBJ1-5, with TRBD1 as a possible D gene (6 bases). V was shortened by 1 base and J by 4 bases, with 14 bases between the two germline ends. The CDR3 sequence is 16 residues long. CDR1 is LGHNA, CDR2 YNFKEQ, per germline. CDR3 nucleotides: TGTGCCAGCAGCCAAGGAACAACAGGGTTTAATCAGCCCCAGCATTTT. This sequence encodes CASSQGTTGFNQPQHF.

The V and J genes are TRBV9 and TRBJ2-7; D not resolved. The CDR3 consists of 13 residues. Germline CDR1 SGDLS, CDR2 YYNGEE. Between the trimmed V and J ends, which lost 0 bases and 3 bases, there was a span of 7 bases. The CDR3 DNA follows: TGTGCCAGCAGCGTAGCCCTCGGCTACGAGCAGTACTTC. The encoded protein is CASSVALGYEQYF.

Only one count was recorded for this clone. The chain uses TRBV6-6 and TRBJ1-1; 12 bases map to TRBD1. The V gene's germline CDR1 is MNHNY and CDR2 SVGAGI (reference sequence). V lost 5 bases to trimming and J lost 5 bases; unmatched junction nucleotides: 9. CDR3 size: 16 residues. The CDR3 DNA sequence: TGTGCCAGCAGTCCCATTGGGGGACAGGGGGCGACTGAAGCTTTCTTT. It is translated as CASSPIGGQGATEAFF.

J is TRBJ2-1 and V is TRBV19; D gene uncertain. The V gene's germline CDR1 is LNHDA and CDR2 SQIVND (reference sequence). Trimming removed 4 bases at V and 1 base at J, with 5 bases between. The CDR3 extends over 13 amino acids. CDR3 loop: CASSSVSYNEQFF. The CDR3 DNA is TGTGCCAGTAGTAGCGTTTCCTACAATGAGCAGTTCTTC.

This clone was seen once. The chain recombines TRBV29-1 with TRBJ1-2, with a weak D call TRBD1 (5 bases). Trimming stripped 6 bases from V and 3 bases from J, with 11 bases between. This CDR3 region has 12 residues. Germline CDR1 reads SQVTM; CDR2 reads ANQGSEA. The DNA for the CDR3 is TGCAGCGTCCTGGACACTTACTATGGCTACACCTTC. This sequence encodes CSVLDTYYGYTF. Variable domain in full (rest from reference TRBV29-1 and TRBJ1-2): SAVISQKPSRDICQRGTSLTIQCQVDSQVTMMFWYRQQPGQSLTLIATANQGSEATYESGFVIDKFPISRPNLTFSTLTVSNMSPEDSSIYLCSVLDTYYGYTFGSGTRLTVV.

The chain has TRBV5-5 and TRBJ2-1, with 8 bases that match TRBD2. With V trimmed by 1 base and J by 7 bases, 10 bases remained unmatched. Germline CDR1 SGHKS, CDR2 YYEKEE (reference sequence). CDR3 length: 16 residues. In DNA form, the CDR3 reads TGTGCCAGCAGCTTGTCGACTAGCGAGACACCAAATGAGCAGTTCTTC. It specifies CASSLSTSETPNEQFF.

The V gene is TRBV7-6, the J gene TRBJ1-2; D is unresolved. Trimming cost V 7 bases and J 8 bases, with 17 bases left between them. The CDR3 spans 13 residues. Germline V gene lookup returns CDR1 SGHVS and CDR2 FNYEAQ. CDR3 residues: CASTNTGWYGYTF. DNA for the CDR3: TGTGCCAGCACTAATACGGGGTGGTACGGCTACACCTTC.

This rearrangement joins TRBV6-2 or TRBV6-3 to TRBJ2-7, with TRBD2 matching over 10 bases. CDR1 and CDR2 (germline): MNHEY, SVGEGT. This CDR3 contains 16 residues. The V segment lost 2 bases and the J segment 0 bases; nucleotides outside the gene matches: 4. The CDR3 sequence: CASSYGPSGSSYEQYF. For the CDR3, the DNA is TGTGCCAGCAGTTACGGCCCTAGCGGGAGCTCCTACGAGCAGTACTTC.

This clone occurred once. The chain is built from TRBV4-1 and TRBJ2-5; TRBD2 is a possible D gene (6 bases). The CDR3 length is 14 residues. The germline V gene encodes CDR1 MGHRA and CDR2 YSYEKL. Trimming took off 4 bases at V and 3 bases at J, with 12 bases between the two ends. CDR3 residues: CASSRPSVEETQYF. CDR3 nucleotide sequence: TGCGCCAGCAGCCGACCTAGCGTAGAAGAGACCCAGTACTTC.

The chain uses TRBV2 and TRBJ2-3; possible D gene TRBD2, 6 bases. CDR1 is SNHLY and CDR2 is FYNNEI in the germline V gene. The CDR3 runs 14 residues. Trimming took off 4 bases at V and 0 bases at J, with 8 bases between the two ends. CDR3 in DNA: TGTGCCAGCAGTGTTGGGGGGAGCACAGATACGCAGTATTTT. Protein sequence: CASSVGGSTDTQYF.

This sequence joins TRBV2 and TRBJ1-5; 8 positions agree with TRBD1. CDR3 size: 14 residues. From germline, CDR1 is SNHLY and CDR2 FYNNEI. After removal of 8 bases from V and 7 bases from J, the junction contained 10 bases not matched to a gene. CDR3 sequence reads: CASGGQAGRQPQHF. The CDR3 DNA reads TGTGCCAGCGGGGGACAGGCGGGCCGCCAGCCCCAGCATTTT.

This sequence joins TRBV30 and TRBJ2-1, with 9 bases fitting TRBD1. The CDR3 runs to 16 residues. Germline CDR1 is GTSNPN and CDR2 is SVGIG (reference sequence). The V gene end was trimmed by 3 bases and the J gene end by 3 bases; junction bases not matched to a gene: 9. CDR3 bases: TGTGCCTGGAGGGGAAGGACAGGGGTTGACTACAATGAGCAGTTCTTC. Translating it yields CAWRGRTGVDYNEQFF.

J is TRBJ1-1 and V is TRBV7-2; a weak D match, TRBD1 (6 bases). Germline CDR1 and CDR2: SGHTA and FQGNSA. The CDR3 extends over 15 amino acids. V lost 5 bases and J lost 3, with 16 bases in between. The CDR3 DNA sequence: TGTGCCAGCAGCCCCCCGGGCAGGGGCTACACTGAAGCTTTCTTT. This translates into CASSPPGRGYTEAFF.

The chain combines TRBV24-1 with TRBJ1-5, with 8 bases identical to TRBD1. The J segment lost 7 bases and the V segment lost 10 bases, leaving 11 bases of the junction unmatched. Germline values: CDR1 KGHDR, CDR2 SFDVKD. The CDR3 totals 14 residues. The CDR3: CATAAGGAGQPQHF. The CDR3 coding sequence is TGTGCCACAGCCGCAGGGGGCGCGGGGCAGCCCCAGCATTTT.

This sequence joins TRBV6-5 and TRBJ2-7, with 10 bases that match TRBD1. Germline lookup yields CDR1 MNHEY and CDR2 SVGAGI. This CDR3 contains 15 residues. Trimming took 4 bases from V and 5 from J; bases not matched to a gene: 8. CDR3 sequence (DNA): TGTGCCAGCAGTTTGGGACAGGGGTCTTACGACGAGCAGTACTTC. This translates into CASSLGQGSYDEQYF.

The CDR3 sequence: CSVSGQLNTEAFF. In nucleotides, the CDR3 is TGCAGCGTTTCGGGACAGCTGAACACTGAAGCTTTCTTT. The chain couples TRBV29-1 to TRBJ1-1; 7 bases are a match to TRBD1. J lost 0 bases, V lost 5 bases, and 3 bases had no gene match. This CDR3 comprises 13 residues. Looked up from germline, CDR1 is SQVTM and CDR2 is ANQGSEA.

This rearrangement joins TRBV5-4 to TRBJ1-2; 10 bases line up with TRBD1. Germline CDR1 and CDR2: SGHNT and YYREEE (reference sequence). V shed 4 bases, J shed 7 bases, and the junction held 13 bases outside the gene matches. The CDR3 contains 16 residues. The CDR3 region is CASSVPPGQGSGGYTF. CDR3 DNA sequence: TGTGCCAGCAGCGTACCCCCGGGACAGGGGAGTGGTGGCTACACCTTC. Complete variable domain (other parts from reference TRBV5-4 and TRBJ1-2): ETGVTQSPTHLIKTRGQQVTLRCSSQSGHNTVSWYQQALGQGPQFIFQYYREEENGRGNFPPRFSGLQFPNYSSELNVNALELDDSALYLCASSVPPGQGSGGYTFGSGTRLTVV.

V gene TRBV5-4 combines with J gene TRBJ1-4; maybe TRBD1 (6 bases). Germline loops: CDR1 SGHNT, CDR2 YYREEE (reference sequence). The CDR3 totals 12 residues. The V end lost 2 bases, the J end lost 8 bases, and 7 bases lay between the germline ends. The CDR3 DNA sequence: TGTGCCAGCAGCTTAAGGGGGGAAAAACTGTTTTTT. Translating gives CASSLRGEKLFF.